Below, 18 T cell receptor beta chains from the same sample are listed, as sequenced in a study of cytomegalovirus exposure and HLA in healthy donors. The PCR employed 60 Vbeta primers together with 13 Jbeta primers. This table comes from immunoSEQ multiplex PCR, and its TCRdb copy is limited to in-frame clones, with some not included. Of around 150,000 clones in the sample, around 77% were seen once. The sample consisted of PBMCs. The receptors come from a man aged 25 to 45 in good health.

Concerning this clone: A read error may account for a junction end that differs from germline. The V call is TRBV7-2, the J call TRBJ2-1; 15 bases agree with TRBD2. The CDR3 is 16 residues long. Germline V gene data show CDR1 as SGHTA and CDR2 as FQGNSA. CDR3 nucleotide sequence: TGCGCCAGCAGCCCCGGGACTAGCGGGAGGAACAATGAGCAGTTCTTC. It translates to CASSPGTSGRNNEQFF.

The V call is TRBV5-1, the J call TRBJ2-7; 12 bases map to TRBD2. V lost 4 bases to trimming and J lost 2 bases; unmatched junction nucleotides: 7. Germline V gene sequence: CDR1 SGHRS, CDR2 YFSETQ. The CDR3 has 16 residues. The CDR3 sequence is CASSPPGLAGTYEQYF. The CDR3 DNA is TGCGCCAGCAGCCCACCCGGACTAGCGGGAACCTACGAGCAGTACTTC.

This clone was detected only a few times. The chain employs TRBV28 and TRBJ1-5; D is unresolved. This CDR3 comprises 13 residues. Germline CDR1 is MDHEN and CDR2 is SYDVKM. The germline V and J ends were trimmed by 8 bases and 0 bases, with 8 bases remaining between them. Here the CDR3 reads CASGAYSNQPQHF. In DNA form, the CDR3 reads TGTGCCAGCGGTGCGTATAGCAATCAGCCCCAGCATTTT.

This clone showed up just once. J is TRBJ1-5 and V is TRBV19; 10 bases align to TRBD1. The J segment lost 5 bases and the V segment lost 7 bases, leaving 11 bases of the junction unmatched. The CDR3 runs 16 residues. In germline, CDR1 is LNHDA, CDR2 SQIVND (reference sequence). CDR3 protein: CASTGQGVFSHQPQHF. DNA for the CDR3: TGTGCCAGTACTGGACAGGGGGTTTTTAGTCATCAGCCCCAGCATTTT.

The rearrangement joins TRBV19 to TRBJ2-7, with TRBD2 matching 9 bases. This CDR3 comprises 16 residues. V lost 5 bases, J lost 0 bases, and 8 bases stayed unmatched. Germline CDR1 LNHDA, CDR2 SQIVND (reference sequence). CDR3: CASSSRTSAYSYEQYF. The CDR3 nucleotides read TGTGCCAGTAGTTCGCGGACTAGCGCTTACTCCTACGAGCAGTACTTC.

J is TRBJ2-5 and V is TRBV29-1; tentatively, D is TRBD2 (6 bases). Trimming pared 7 bases from V and 1 base from J, leaving 10 bases between. Germline lookup yields CDR1 SQVTM and CDR2 ANQGSEA. This CDR3 comprises 12 residues. CDR3: CSGLGGQETQYF. CDR3 nucleotide sequence: TGCAGCGGTTTGGGGGGCCAAGAGACCCAGTACTTC.

In nucleotides, the CDR3 is TGTGCCAGCAGCCCCTCTTCTTGGTCGACAAAAAGCACTGAAGCTTTCTTT. Translation gives CASSPSSWSTKSTEAFF. The rearrangement links TRBV13 to TRBJ1-1; no definite D call. This CDR3 comprises 17 residues. Germline loops: CDR1 PRHDT, CDR2 FYEKMQ (reference sequence). Trimming pared 5 bases from V and 4 bases from J, leaving 23 bases between.

This clone was counted a single time. The chain combines TRBV9 with TRBJ2-7; unclear D gene. The CDR3 extends over 16 amino acids. Trimming stripped 0 bases from V and 0 bases from J, with 13 bases between. Germline V gene data show CDR1 as SGDLS and CDR2 as YYNGEE. The CDR3 loop is CASSVAPAASSYEQYF. For the CDR3, the DNA is TGTGCCAGCAGCGTAGCCCCCGCGGCAAGCTCCTACGAGCAGTACTTC.

This clone came up once. The J gene is TRBJ2-3, the V gene TRBV6-6; 11 positions agree with TRBD1. The CDR3 spans 16 residues. Germline assignment: CDR1 MNHNY and CDR2 SVGAGI (reference sequence). Losses at the gene ends were 5 bases for V and 3 bases for J; bases not matched to a gene: 7. CDR3 protein: CASSSPGQGATDTQYF. The DNA of the CDR3 is TGTGCCAGCAGTAGCCCAGGACAGGGGGCTACAGATACGCAGTATTTT.

The genes are TRBV9 and TRBJ2-1; no clear D gene. The germline V gene has CDR1 SGDLS and CDR2 YYNGEE. The V end was cut by 2 bases, the J end by 7 bases, with 13 bases between. CDR3 length: 14 residues. The CDR3 is CASSVFVQENEQFF. The CDR3 DNA is TGTGCCAGCAGCGTCTTCGTCCAAGAGAATGAGCAGTTCTTC.

CDR3 amino acids: CASSLGTGVVNEQYF. The DNA for the CDR3 is TGTGCCAGCAGCCTGGGCACAGGGGTGGTCAACGAGCAGTACTTC. The chain is built from TRBV5-6 and TRBJ2-7; 7 bases align to TRBD1. CDR1 SGHDT and CDR2 YYEEEE come from the germline V gene. This CDR3 is built from 15 residues. V was clipped by 4 bases and J by 5 bases; unmatched bases: 12.

The CDR3 reads CASSLDQGSDTQYF. The CDR3 DNA sequence: TGTGCCAGCAGCTTGGACCAGGGTTCGGATACGCAGTATTTT. The chain links TRBV5-4 to TRBJ2-3, with D maybe TRBD1 (5 bases). Germline V gene lookup returns CDR1 SGHNT and CDR2 YYREEE (reference sequence). Deletions cut 0 bases from V and 6 bases from J, with 11 bases between. This CDR3 has 14 amino acids.

This chain joins TRBV28 and TRBJ2-7; possible D gene TRBD2, 5 bases. Germline V CDR1 and CDR2: MDHEN, SYDVKM. There are 12 residues in the CDR3. The V end lost 2 bases, the J end lost 3 bases, and 5 bases lay between the germline ends. This chain's CDR3 is CASSLRDYEQYF. The DNA for the CDR3 is TGTGCCAGCAGTTTACGGGACTACGAGCAGTACTTC.

The rearrangement joins TRBV6-6 to TRBJ2-1; 14 bases map to TRBD2. J lost 9 bases, V lost 0 bases, and 4 bases had no gene match. This CDR3 comprises 16 residues. The germline gives CDR1 MNHNY, CDR2 SVGAGI (reference sequence). The CDR3: CASSYSGLAGVGEQFF. The CDR3 DNA sequence: TGTGCCAGCAGTTACTCGGGACTAGCGGGAGTAGGTGAGCAGTTCTTC.

The rearrangement uses TRBV6-6 and TRBJ2-2, with D tentatively TRBD1 (6 bases). CDR3 length: 13 residues. Germline V gene data show CDR1 as MNHNY and CDR2 as SVGAGI (reference sequence). Trimming shortened V by 2 bases and J by 8 bases, and 9 bases separated the two germline ends. The CDR3, as DNA: TGTGCCAGCAGTTACCGGCAGGGGGGGGAGCTGTTTTTT. Translation: CASSYRQGGELFF.

This clone was detected only a few times. V usage is TRBV2 and J usage is TRBJ1-1, with TRBD1 matching over 7 bases. Germline values: CDR1 SNHLY, CDR2 FYNNEI. The trim removed 11 bases at V and 4 bases at J, leaving 13 bases unmatched. The CDR3 consists of 14 residues. CDR3: CASGTRGLSTEAFF. In nucleotides, the CDR3 is TGTGCCTCGGGAACAAGGGGGCTGAGCACTGAAGCTTTCTTT.

The V and J genes are TRBV30 and TRBJ1-2; 7 nucleotides agree with TRBD1. CDR3 length: 13 residues. The V and J ends lost 3 bases and 8 bases, in that order; junction bases with no gene match: 9. The germline V gene encodes CDR1 GTSNPN and CDR2 SVGIG (reference sequence). CDR3 region: CAWRRNRGGGYTF. CDR3 nucleotide sequence: TGTGCCTGGAGGCGGAACAGGGGTGGCGGCTACACCTTC.

The genes are TRBV10-3 and TRBJ2-2, with TRBD2 matching 9 bases. V shed 6 bases and J 6 bases; nucleotides not matched to a gene: 8. The CDR3 runs 15 residues. Germline V gene sequence: CDR1 ENHRY, CDR2 SYGVKD. CDR3 DNA sequence: TGTGCCATCAGGGCCGGGACTAGCAGTCCCGGGGAGCTGTTTTTT. It is translated as CAIRAGTSSPGELFF.